The 26 T cell receptor beta chains given below trace back to one sample, sequenced in a study of technical replicates of blood from several donors. The repertoire was sequenced with immunoSEQ multiplex PCR; TCRdb's copy has only in-frame clones and lacks some. The sample carries tens of thousands of clones, almost 98% recorded once. The specimen was T cells isolated from PBMCs. Receptors originate from a human donor in good health.

This chain links TRBV19 with TRBJ2-7; possible D gene TRBD1, 6 bases. Deletions cut 4 bases from V and 1 base from J, with 11 bases between. Per germline, CDR1 LNHDA and CDR2 SQIVND (reference sequence). The CDR3 totals 14 residues. DNA of the CDR3: TGTGCCAGTAGTACAGGGGTAGGTTCCTACGAGCAGTACTTC. It encodes CASSTGVGSYEQYF.

V gene TRBV4-1 combines with J gene TRBJ1-1; 8 positions agree with TRBD1. The CDR3 runs to 14 residues. From germline, CDR1 is MGHRA and CDR2 YSYEKL. V lost 3 bases to trimming and J lost 5 bases; unmatched junction nucleotides: 5. CDR3 in amino acids: CASSHQGQGTEAFF. The CDR3 DNA is TGCGCCAGCAGCCATCAAGGACAGGGAACTGAAGCTTTCTTT.

The table lists this clone with a count of one. The chain links TRBV27 to TRBJ2-2, with D possibly being TRBD2 (6 bases). The CDR3 length is 17 residues. Trimming took 2 bases from V and 0 from J, leaving 13 bases between them. Germline CDR1 MNHEY, CDR2 SMNVEV (reference sequence). CDR3: CASSLGQGLSNTGELFF. In DNA form, the CDR3 reads TGTGCCAGCAGTTTAGGCCAGGGACTCTCGAACACCGGGGAGCTGTTTTTT.

The J gene is TRBJ1-6, the V gene TRBV2; tentative D call: TRBD1 (6 bases). The CDR3 loop spans 16 amino acids. Germline-derived CDR1 and CDR2 are SNHLY and FYNNEI. V gave up 1 base and J gave up 12 bases, with 19 bases separating them. The CDR3 DNA reads TGTGCCAGCAGTGAAGTGGGACAAGTAATTCACCAACCCCTCCACTTT. Its translation is CASSEVGQVIHQPLHF.

This clone was recorded once. The chain combines TRBV6-5 with TRBJ2-3; tentatively, D is TRBD1 (5 bases). This CDR3 comprises 12 residues. The germline V and J ends were trimmed by 6 bases and 4 bases, with 8 bases remaining between them. From germline, CDR1 is MNHEY and CDR2 SVGAGI. CDR3 nucleotide sequence: TGTGCCAGCAGACCAGGGCCAGATACGCAGTATTTT. It translates to CASRPGPDTQYF.

The gene calls are TRBV2 and TRBJ2-7, with 11 bases that match TRBD2. Germline CDR1 is SNHLY and CDR2 is FYNNEI. The CDR3 totals 14 residues. The ends lost 8 bases at V and 0 bases at J; junction bases unmatched: 3. CDR3 coding DNA: TGTGCCAGCTTGGGACTAGCGGCCTCCTACGAGCAGTACTTC. It codes for CASLGLAASYEQYF.

This chain connects TRBV28 to TRBJ2-7; 9 bases map to TRBD1. The CDR3 is 14 amino acids. The junction had 2 bases not matched to a gene; V was cut back by 3 bases and J by 2 bases. Germline V gene lookup returns CDR1 MDHEN and CDR2 SYDVKM. This chain's CDR3 is CASSLTGGTYEQYF. In nucleotides, the CDR3 is TGTGCCAGCAGTTTGACAGGGGGGACCTACGAGCAGTACTTC. The whole variable domain, remainder taken from reference TRBV28 and TRBJ2-7, is DVKVTQSSRYLVKRTGEKVFLECVQDMDHENMFWYRQDPGLGLRLIYFSYDVKMKEKGDIPEGYSVSREKKERFSLILESASTNQTSMYLCASSLTGGTYEQYFGPGTRLTVT.

The V gene is TRBV28, the J gene TRBJ1-2; maybe TRBD1 (5 bases). The V and J ends lost 6 bases and 5 bases respectively, with 16 bases between them. The CDR3 is made up of 14 amino acids. CDR1 MDHEN and CDR2 SYDVKM come from the germline V gene. DNA of the CDR3: TGTGCCAGCAGAACTACCCCGACAGTATATGGCTACACCTTC. This sequence encodes CASRTTPTVYGYTF.

V and J are TRBV6-1 and TRBJ2-7, with TRBD2 matching 10 bases. CDR3 size: 14 residues. The V gene end was trimmed by 4 bases and the J gene end by 3 bases; junction bases not matched to a gene: 3. CDR1 and CDR2 (germline): MNHNS, SASEGT. The DNA for the CDR3 is TGTGCCAGCAGTGCCGGGACTAGCGACTACGAGCAGTACTTC. This codes for CASSAGTSDYEQYF.

The gene calls are TRBV5-4 and TRBJ2-2, with 11 nucleotides matching TRBD2. Germline assignment: CDR1 SGHNT and CDR2 YYREEE (reference sequence). The ends lost 2 bases at V and 7 bases at J; junction bases unmatched: 7. This CDR3 contains 16 residues. The CDR3 protein is CASSFAVAGGNGELFF. CDR3 sequence (DNA): TGTGCCAGCAGCTTCGCGGTAGCGGGAGGGAACGGGGAGCTGTTTTTT. Based on the CDR3 plus reference TRBV5-4 and TRBJ2-2, the full variable domain is ETGVTQSPTHLIKTRGQQVTLRCSSQSGHNTVSWYQQALGQGPQFIFQYYREEENGRGNFPPRFSGLQFPNYSSELNVNALELDDSALYLCASSFAVAGGNGELFFGEGSRLTVL.

J is TRBJ2-7 and V is TRBV5-1; unclear D gene. CDR1 and CDR2 from the germline V gene are SGHRS and YFSETQ. V shed 0 bases and J shed 4 bases, with 5 bases lying between them. This CDR3 has 12 residues. The CDR3 region is CASSLDIYEQYF. The CDR3 bases are TGCGCCAGCAGCTTGGACATATACGAGCAGTACTTC.

CDR3 in DNA: TGTGCCAGCAGTCCACAGGGGGCGAACACCGGGGAGCTGTTTTTT. Translation gives CASSPQGANTGELFF. The V gene is TRBV6-5, the J gene TRBJ2-2, with 8 bases fitting TRBD1. Germline assignment: CDR1 MNHEY and CDR2 SVGAGI. Losses at the gene ends were 5 bases for V and 0 bases for J; bases not matched to a gene: 2. The CDR3 sequence is 15 residues long.

This chain links TRBV7-9 with TRBJ2-7; D might be TRBD2 (5 bases). Per germline, CDR1 SEHNR and CDR2 FQNEAQ (reference sequence). There are 14 residues in the CDR3. The ends were cut back, 8 bases at V and 6 bases at J, with 20 bases in the middle. CDR3 amino acids: CASGAAWSSSEQYF. DNA of the CDR3: TGTGCCAGCGGAGCGGCCTGGTCTTCGTCCGAGCAGTACTTC.

V gene TRBV11-2 combines with J gene TRBJ2-5; a possible D gene is TRBD2 (6 bases). The CDR3 is 13 amino acids. Per the germline V gene, CDR1 is SGHAT and CDR2 is FQNNGV. V was trimmed by 1 base and J by 5 bases, leaving 8 bases between them. CDR3 nucleotides: TGTGCCAGCAGCTTAGGGGAGGCGGAGACCCAGTACTTC. It yields the protein CASSLGEAETQYF.

This sequence joins TRBV28 and TRBJ1-3; maybe TRBD1 (6 bases). CDR3 length: 15 amino acids. V lost 6 bases and J 1 base, leaving 13 bases between the germline ends. The germline gives CDR1 MDHEN, CDR2 SYDVKM. The CDR3 reads CASSPTGPSGNTIYF. Here the CDR3 DNA reads TGTGCCAGCAGCCCGACAGGCCCTTCTGGAAACACCATATATTTT. The full variable domain, in which reference TRBV28 and TRBJ1-3 provide the parts outside the CDR3, is DVKVTQSSRYLVKRTGEKVFLECVQDMDHENMFWYRQDPGLGLRLIYFSYDVKMKEKGDIPEGYSVSREKKERFSLILESASTNQTSMYLCASSPTGPSGNTIYFGEGSWLTVV.

The rearrangement uses TRBV5-6 and TRBJ1-1; no clear D gene. CDR3 length equals 13 residues. Between the trimmed V and J ends, which lost 3 bases and 1 base, there was a span of 7 bases. Per germline, CDR1 SGHDT and CDR2 YYEEEE. In DNA, the CDR3 is TGTGCCAGCAGCTGGCTAGGGAACACTGAAGCTTTCTTT. This sequence encodes CASSWLGNTEAFF.

The V and J genes are TRBV28 and TRBJ2-7; 8 bases match TRBD1. The germline CDR1 and CDR2 sequences are MDHEN and SYDVKM. V lost 10 bases and J lost 3; bases outside the gene matches: 11. The CDR3 is 14 residues long. CDR3 sequence (DNA): TGTGCCACCGAGTCCGGGACAGGCTTCTACGAGCAGTACTTC. Amino acid sequence: CATESGTGFYEQYF.

The chain carries TRBV28 and TRBJ2-7, with TRBD1 identical over 7 bases. With 5 bases clipped from V and 5 bases from J, the junction kept 9 bases outside the gene matches. CDR3 length equals 14 residues. Germline V gene sequence: CDR1 MDHEN, CDR2 SYDVKM. The CDR3 loop reads CASSNTQGLHEQYF. CDR3 DNA: TGTGCCAGCAGTAATACACAGGGGTTGCACGAGCAGTACTTC.

This chain joins TRBV30 and TRBJ2-3; D is possibly TRBD2 (7 bases). CDR1 and CDR2 (germline): GTSNPN, SVGIG (reference sequence). The CDR3 runs 15 residues. The germline V and J ends were trimmed by 4 bases and 6 bases, with 20 bases remaining between them. CDR3 in DNA: TGTGCCTGGATTAAGGGGGGGGCAGGGTCGGATACGCAGTATTTT. It translates to CAWIKGGAGSDTQYF. Variable domain in full (rest from reference TRBV30 and TRBJ2-3): SQTIHQWPATLVQPVGSPLSLECTVEGTSNPNLYWYRQAAGRGLQLLFYSVGIGQISSEVPQNLSASRPQDRQFILSSKKLLLSDSGFYLCAWIKGGAGSDTQYFGPGTRLTVL.

The CDR3 nucleotides read TGTGCCAGCAGCTCGCTGGGAGGCGGGGAGGCGGAGACCCAGTACTTC. Amino acids: CASSSLGGGEAETQYF. This rearrangement joins TRBV5-4 to TRBJ2-5; D perhaps matches TRBD2 (6 bases). The CDR3 sequence is 16 residues long. CDR1 and CDR2 (germline): SGHNT, YYREEE (reference sequence). With 3 bases removed from V and 5 bases from J, the gap between germline ends came to 20 bases. Complete variable domain (other parts from reference TRBV5-4 and TRBJ2-5): ETGVTQSPTHLIKTRGQQVTLRCSSQSGHNTVSWYQQALGQGPQFIFQYYREEENGRGNFPPRFSGLQFPNYSSELNVNALELDDSALYLCASSSLGGGEAETQYFGPGTRLLVL.

The chain carries TRBV6-5 and TRBJ1-1; D possibly corresponds to TRBD1 (5 bases). V lost 1 base and J 3 bases, leaving 9 bases between the germline ends. Germline lookup yields CDR1 MNHEY and CDR2 SVGAGI. The CDR3 loop spans 14 amino acids. CDR3 amino acids: CASSYWGEDTEAFF. In nucleotides, the CDR3 is TGTGCCAGCAGTTACTGGGGGGAGGACACTGAAGCTTTCTTT.

This chain connects TRBV11-2 to TRBJ1-1; TRBD1 matches 9 bases. The CDR3 is 13 amino acids. The germline CDR1 and CDR2 sequences are SGHAT and FQNNGV. The V gene end was trimmed by 5 bases and the J gene end by 6 bases; junction bases not matched to a gene: 4. The CDR3: CASSQDRGAEAFF. Written as DNA, the CDR3 is TGTGCCAGCAGCCAGGACAGGGGTGCTGAAGCTTTCTTT.

This rearrangement joins TRBV13 to TRBJ2-1, with D perhaps matching TRBD2 (6 bases). CDR1 PRHDT and CDR2 FYEKMQ come from the germline V gene (reference sequence). Trimming took 3 bases from V and 8 from J, leaving 14 bases between them. The CDR3 spans 14 residues. The CDR3 loop reads CASSFWRARDEQFF. In DNA form, the CDR3 reads TGTGCCAGCAGCTTCTGGAGGGCCAGAGATGAGCAGTTCTTC.

The rearrangement uses TRBV7-2 and TRBJ2-1; D gene uncertain. Germline V gives CDR1 SGHTA, CDR2 FQGNSA. The V end lost 4 bases, the J end lost 4 bases, and 5 bases lay between the germline ends. This CDR3 contains 12 residues. CDR3 in amino acids: CASSSLYNEQFF. The CDR3 nucleotides read TGTGCCAGCAGCTCCCTTTACAATGAGCAGTTCTTC.

The genes are TRBV5-1 and TRBJ1-1; D is ambiguous. This CDR3 spans 17 amino acids. Trimming stripped 4 bases from V and 8 bases from J, with 27 bases between. Germline loops: CDR1 SGHRS, CDR2 YFSETQ. Here the CDR3 DNA reads TGCGCCAGCAGCCTCGACGACTCCACATCACAATTAGGCGAAGCTTTCTTT. It codes for CASSLDDSTSQLGEAFF.

The genes are TRBV30 and TRBJ1-1; tentative D call: TRBD1 (6 bases). CDR1 is GTSNPN and CDR2 is SVGIG in the germline V gene (reference sequence). The CDR3 consists of 13 residues. Trimming removed 1 base from V and 1 base from J, with 7 bases in between. CDR3: CAWSETGNTEAFF. The CDR3 DNA reads TGTGCCTGGAGTGAGACAGGGAACACTGAAGCTTTCTTT.